The 9 T cell receptor beta chains given below trace back to one sample, sequenced in a study of blood T cell repertoires in COVID-19 (dated by TCRdb to the early 2020s). Libraries were made using the immunoSEQ multiplex PCR assay. The table comes from immuneACCESS by way of TCRdb, which keeps in-frame sequences with V and J called. Part of the clones is missing from these tables; in studies checked, under half for an unresolved V gene and the rest for unknown reasons. This sample lists over 150,000 clones; approximately 82% were detected once. About 19% of the sample belongs to the ten largest clones. Material for sequencing was peripheral blood. These TCRs come from a woman aged 70-85 years who had recovered from COVID-19.

V usage is TRBV27 and J usage is TRBJ2-7, with 11 positions matching TRBD1. After removal of 5 bases from V and 1 base from J, the junction contained 7 bases not matched to a gene. From germline, CDR1 is MNHEY and CDR2 SMNVEV (reference sequence). This CDR3 is 16 amino acids long. CDR3 nucleotide sequence: TGTGCCAGCAGTCCCCGGACAGGGGGCATGTCCTACGAGCAGTACTTC. It yields the protein CASSPRTGGMSYEQYF.

The chain uses TRBV5-1 and TRBJ2-1; maybe TRBD1 (7 bases). Per germline, CDR1 SGHRS and CDR2 YFSETQ. V was shortened by 7 bases and J by 7 bases, with 18 bases between the two germline ends. CDR3 length equals 14 residues. The CDR3 nucleotides read TGCGCCAGCTCCGGGGGACAGCCTACAAATGAGCAGTTCTTC. As protein: CASSGGQPTNEQFF. Looking up the rest from reference TRBV5-1 and TRBJ2-1 gives the full variable domain: KAGVTQTPRYLIKTRGQQVTLSCSPISGHRSVSWYQQTPGQGLQFLFEYFSETQRNKGNFPGRFSGRQFSNSRSEMNVSTLELGDSALYLCASSGGQPTNEQFFGPGTRLTVL.

CDR3 sequence (DNA): TGTGCCAGCAGGGAGGGTCCACCTTACACCGGGGAGCTGTTTTTT. Translation: CASREGPPYTGELFF. This chain joins TRBV6-5 and TRBJ2-2, with a tentative D call TRBD2 (6 bases). Trimming took off 6 bases at V and 3 bases at J, with 14 bases between the two ends. The CDR3 loop spans 15 amino acids. Per the germline V gene, CDR1 is MNHEY and CDR2 is SVGAGI.

This clone was observed many times. J is TRBJ2-5 and V is TRBV7-9; D might be TRBD2 (5 bases). The CDR3 is 15 amino acids. Germline assignment: CDR1 SEHNR and CDR2 FQNEAQ (reference sequence). V lost 1 base and J lost 5, with 14 bases in between. CDR3 protein: CASSLVGLSGETQYF. CDR3 DNA sequence: TGTGCCAGCAGCTTAGTGGGTCTATCGGGGGAGACCCAGTACTTC.

The CDR3 DNA sequence: TGCGCCAGCAGCTCCCAGCTAGCGGGATTGGCAGATACGCAGTATTTT. As protein: CASSSQLAGLADTQYF. The J gene is TRBJ2-3, the V gene TRBV4-3; 9 nucleotides align to TRBD2. The CDR3 totals 16 residues. Trimming cost V 5 bases and J 4 bases; bases outside gene matches: 10. Germline CDR1 and CDR2: LGHNA and YSLEER.

This sequence joins TRBV5-1 and TRBJ1-1, with a weak D call TRBD1 (5 bases). Germline loops: CDR1 SGHRS, CDR2 YFSETQ. Deletions cut 0 bases from V and 7 bases from J, with 10 bases between. The CDR3 sequence is 13 residues long. CDR3 region: CASSLAFQGEAFF. CDR3 sequence (DNA): TGCGCCAGCAGCTTGGCTTTCCAGGGTGAAGCTTTCTTT.

This clone was seen a single time. The chain couples TRBV3-1 (or the pseudogene TRBV3-2) to TRBJ2-7; a weak D match, TRBD1 (6 bases). V was shortened by 4 bases and J by 4 bases, with 14 bases between the two germline ends. This CDR3 comprises 14 residues. Germline loops: CDR1 LGHDT, CDR2 YNNKEL (reference sequence). The CDR3 region is CASSPRTAAYEQYF. In DNA, the CDR3 is TGTGCCAGCAGCCCCAGGACAGCAGCATACGAGCAGTACTTC.

CDR3 DNA: TGTGCCAGCAGCTTAGTACAGGGTATGAACAATGAGCAGTTCTTC. It is translated as CASSLVQGMNNEQFF. The chain has TRBV11-1 and TRBJ2-1, with D perhaps TRBD1 (6 bases). The ends were cut back, 1 base at V and 5 bases at J, with 12 bases in the middle. The CDR3 contains 15 residues. From germline, CDR1 is SGHAT and CDR2 FQDESV (reference sequence).

Notes on this clone: Other DNA sequences within the sample encode an identical CDR3. This sequence joins TRBV15 and TRBJ1-2, with TRBD1 identical over 10 bases. CDR3 length: 15 residues. Trimming took 1 base from V and 8 from J; bases not matched to a gene: 7. Per the germline V gene, CDR1 is LNHNV and CDR2 is YYDKDF (reference sequence). CDR3 DNA: TGTGCCACCAGCAGAGTTTGGACAGGGGGTCGGGGCTACACCTTC. Its translation is CATSRVWTGGRGYTF.